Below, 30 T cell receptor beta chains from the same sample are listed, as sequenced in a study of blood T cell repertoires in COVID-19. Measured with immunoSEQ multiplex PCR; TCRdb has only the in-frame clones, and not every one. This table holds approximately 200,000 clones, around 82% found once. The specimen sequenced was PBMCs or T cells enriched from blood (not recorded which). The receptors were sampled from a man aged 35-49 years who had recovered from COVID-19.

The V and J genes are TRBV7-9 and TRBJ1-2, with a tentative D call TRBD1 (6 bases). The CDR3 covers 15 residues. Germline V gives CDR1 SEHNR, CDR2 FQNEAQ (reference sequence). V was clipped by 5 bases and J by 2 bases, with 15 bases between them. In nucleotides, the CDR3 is TGTGCCAGCAGCCCTGGAAGGGGGTTGAACTATGGCTACACCTTC. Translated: CASSPGRGLNYGYTF.

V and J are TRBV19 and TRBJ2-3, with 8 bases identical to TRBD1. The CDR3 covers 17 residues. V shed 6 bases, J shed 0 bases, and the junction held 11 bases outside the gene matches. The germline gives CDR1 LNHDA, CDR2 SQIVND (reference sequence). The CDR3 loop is CASSRRTGTTSTDTQYF. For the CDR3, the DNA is TGTGCCAGTAGCCGCAGGACAGGGACAACTAGCACAGATACGCAGTATTTT.

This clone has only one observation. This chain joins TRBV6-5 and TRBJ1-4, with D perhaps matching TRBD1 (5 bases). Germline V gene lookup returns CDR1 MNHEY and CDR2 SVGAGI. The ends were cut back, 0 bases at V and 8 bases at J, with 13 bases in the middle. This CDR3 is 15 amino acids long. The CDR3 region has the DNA TGTGCCAGCAGTTACTCGGCAGAATCAGGGGAAAAACTGTTTTTT. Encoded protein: CASSYSAESGEKLFF.

The CDR3 sequence: CASSEGVGGGNSPLHF. DNA of the CDR3: TGTGCCAGCAGCGAGGGGGTGGGTGGTGGTAATTCACCCCTCCACTTT. V gene TRBV2 combines with J gene TRBJ1-6; TRBD1 is a possible D gene (6 bases). Germline V gene data show CDR1 as SNHLY and CDR2 as FYNNEI. V shed 6 bases and J shed 6 bases, with 18 bases lying between them. This CDR3 has 16 amino acids.

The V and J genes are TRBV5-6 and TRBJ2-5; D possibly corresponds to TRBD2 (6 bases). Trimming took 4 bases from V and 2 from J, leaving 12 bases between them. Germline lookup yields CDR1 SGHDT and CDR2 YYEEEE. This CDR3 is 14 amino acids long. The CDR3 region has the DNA TGTGCCAGCAGCACCTCTAGCGTACAAGAGACCCAGTACTTC. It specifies CASSTSSVQETQYF.

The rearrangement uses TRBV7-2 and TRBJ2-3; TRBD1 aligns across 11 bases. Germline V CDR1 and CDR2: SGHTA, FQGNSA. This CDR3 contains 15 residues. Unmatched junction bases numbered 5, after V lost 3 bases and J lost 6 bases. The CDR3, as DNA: TGTGCCAGCAGCTTTTCCGGGACAGGGGGGGATACGCAGTATTTT. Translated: CASSFSGTGGDTQYF.

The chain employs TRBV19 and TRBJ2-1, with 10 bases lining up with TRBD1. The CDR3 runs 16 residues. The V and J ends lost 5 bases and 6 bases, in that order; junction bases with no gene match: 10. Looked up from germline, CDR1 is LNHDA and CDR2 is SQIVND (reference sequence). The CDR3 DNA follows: TGTGCCAGTAGTTTTCTCGGGGACAGGGGTGGCAATGAGCAGTTCTTC. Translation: CASSFLGDRGGNEQFF. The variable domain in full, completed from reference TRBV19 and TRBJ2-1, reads DGGITQSPKYLFRKEGQNVTLSCEQNLNHDAMYWYRQDPGQGLRLIYYSQIVNDFQKGDIAEGYSVSREKKESFPLTVTSAQKNPTAFYLCASSFLGDRGGNEQFFGPGTRLTVL.

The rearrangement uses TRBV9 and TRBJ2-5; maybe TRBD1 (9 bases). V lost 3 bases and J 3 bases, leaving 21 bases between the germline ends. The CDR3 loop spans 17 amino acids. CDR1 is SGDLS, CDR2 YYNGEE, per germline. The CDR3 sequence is CASSARGGTGTKETQYF. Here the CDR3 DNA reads TGTGCCAGCAGCGCCCGGGGGGGGACAGGGACGAAAGAGACCCAGTACTTC. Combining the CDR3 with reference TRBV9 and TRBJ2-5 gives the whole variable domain DSGVTQTPKHLITATGQRVTLRCSPRSGDLSVYWYQQSLDQGLQFLIQYYNGEERAKGNILERFSAQQFPDLHSELNLSSLELGDSALYFCASSARGGTGTKETQYFGPGTRLLVL.

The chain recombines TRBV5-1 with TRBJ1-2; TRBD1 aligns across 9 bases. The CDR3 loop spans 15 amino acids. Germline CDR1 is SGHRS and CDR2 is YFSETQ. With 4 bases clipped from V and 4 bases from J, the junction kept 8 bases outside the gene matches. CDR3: CASSVTIQGAYGYTF. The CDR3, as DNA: TGCGCCAGCAGCGTCACCATACAGGGGGCCTATGGCTACACCTTC.

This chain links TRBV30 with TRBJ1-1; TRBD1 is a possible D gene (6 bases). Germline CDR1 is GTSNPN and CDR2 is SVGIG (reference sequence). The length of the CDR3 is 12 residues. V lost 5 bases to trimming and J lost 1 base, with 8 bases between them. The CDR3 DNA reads TGTGCCTGGTACAGGGAGAACACTGAAGCTTTCTTT. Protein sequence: CAWYRENTEAFF.

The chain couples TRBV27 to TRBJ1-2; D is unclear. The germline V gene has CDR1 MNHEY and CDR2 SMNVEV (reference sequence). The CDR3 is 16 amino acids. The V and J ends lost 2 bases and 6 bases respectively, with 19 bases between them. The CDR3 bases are TGTGCCAGCAGTTTAATATTCCCCTCCATGGAGGATGGCTACACCTTC. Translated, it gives CASSLIFPSMEDGYTF.

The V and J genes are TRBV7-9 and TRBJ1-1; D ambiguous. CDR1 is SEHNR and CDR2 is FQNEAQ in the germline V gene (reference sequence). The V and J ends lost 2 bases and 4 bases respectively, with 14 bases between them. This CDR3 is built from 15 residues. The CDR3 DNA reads TGTGCCAGCAGCTTAAACGGTATGATTCGCACTGAAGCTTTCTTT. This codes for CASSLNGMIRTEAFF.

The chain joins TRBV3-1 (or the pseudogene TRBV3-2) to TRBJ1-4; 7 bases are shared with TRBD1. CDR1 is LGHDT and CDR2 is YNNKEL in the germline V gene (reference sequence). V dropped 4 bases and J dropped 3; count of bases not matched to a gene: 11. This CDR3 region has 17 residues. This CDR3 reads CASSPARFGTANEKLFF. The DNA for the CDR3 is TGTGCCAGCAGCCCAGCGAGGTTTGGGACAGCTAATGAAAAACTGTTTTTT.

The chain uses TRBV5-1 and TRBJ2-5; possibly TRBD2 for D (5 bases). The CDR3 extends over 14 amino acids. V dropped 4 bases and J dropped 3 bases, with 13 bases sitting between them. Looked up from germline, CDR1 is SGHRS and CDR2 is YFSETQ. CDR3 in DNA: TGCGCCAGCAGCGCGGGTGGGGTAGAAGAGACCCAGTACTTC. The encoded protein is CASSAGGVEETQYF. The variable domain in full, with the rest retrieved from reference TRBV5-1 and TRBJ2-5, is KAGVTQTPRYLIKTRGQQVTLSCSPISGHRSVSWYQQTPGQGLQFLFEYFSETQRNKGNFPGRFSGRQFSNSRSEMNVSTLELGDSALYLCASSAGGVEETQYFGPGTRLLVL.

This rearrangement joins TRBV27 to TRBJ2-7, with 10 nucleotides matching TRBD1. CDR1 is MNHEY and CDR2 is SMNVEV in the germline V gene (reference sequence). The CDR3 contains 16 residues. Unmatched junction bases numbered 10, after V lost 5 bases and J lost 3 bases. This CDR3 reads CASSPRTGGPYYEQYF. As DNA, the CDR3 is TGTGCCAGCAGTCCACGGACAGGGGGTCCCTACTACGAGCAGTACTTC.

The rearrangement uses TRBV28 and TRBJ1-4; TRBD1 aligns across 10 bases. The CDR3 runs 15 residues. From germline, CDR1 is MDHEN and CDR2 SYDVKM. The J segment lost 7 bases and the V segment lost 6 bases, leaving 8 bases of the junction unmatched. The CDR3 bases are TGTGCCAGCAGGCCTGACAGGGGGCTTTCTGAAAAACTGTTTTTT. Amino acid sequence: CASRPDRGLSEKLFF.

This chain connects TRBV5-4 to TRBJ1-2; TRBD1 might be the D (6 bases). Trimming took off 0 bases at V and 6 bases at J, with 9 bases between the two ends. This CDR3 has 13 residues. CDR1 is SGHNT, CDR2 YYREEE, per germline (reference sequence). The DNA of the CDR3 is TGTGCCAGCAGCTTGGGAGGGGGAGATGGCTACACCTTC. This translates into CASSLGGGDGYTF.

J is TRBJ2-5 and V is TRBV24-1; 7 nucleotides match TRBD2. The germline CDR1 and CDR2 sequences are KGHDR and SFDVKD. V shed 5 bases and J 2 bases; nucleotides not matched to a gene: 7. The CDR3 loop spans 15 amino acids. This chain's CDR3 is CATSGASGPQETQYF. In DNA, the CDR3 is TGTGCCACCAGTGGTGCTAGCGGACCACAAGAGACCCAGTACTTC.

CDR3 region: CASSFPGQGSQPQHF. The CDR3 DNA reads TGTGCCAGCAGTTTTCCGGGACAGGGTTCTCAGCCCCAGCATTTT. This chain connects TRBV28 to TRBJ1-5, with 9 bases matching TRBD1. The V gene end was trimmed by 3 bases and the J gene end by 6 bases; junction bases not matched to a gene: 6. The germline V gene encodes CDR1 MDHEN and CDR2 SYDVKM. CDR3 length equals 15 residues.

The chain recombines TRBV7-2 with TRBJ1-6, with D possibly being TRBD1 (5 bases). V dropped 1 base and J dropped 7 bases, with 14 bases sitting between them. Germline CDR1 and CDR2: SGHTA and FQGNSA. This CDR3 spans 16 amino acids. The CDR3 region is CASSLVGGGGNSPLHF. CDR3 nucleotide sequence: TGTGCCAGCAGCTTAGTGGGCGGGGGAGGGAATTCACCCCTCCACTTT.

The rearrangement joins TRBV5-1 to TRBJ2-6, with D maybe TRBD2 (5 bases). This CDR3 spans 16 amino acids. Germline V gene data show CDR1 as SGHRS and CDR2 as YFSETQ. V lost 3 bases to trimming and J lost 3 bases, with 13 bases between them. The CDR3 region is CASSSGLDFGANVLTF. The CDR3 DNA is TGCGCCAGCAGCTCGGGGTTAGATTTTGGGGCCAACGTCCTGACTTTC.

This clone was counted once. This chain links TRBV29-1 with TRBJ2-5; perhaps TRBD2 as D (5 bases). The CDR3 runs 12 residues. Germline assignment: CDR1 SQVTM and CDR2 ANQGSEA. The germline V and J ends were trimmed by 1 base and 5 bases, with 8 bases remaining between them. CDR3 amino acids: CSVEAGFETQYF. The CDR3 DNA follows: TGCAGCGTTGAAGCGGGATTCGAGACCCAGTACTTC.

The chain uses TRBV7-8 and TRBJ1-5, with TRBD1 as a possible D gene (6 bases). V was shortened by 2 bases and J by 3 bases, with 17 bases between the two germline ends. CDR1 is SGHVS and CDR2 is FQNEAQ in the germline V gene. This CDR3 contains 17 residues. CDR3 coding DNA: TGTGCCAGCAGCTTACCCGTCGGGGGGGGCCCCAATCAGCCCCAGCATTTT. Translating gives CASSLPVGGGPNQPQHF.

CDR3 nucleotides: TGTGCCAGCAGCTTAGAGGGGACAGGGCTTGGAAACACCATATATTTT. It codes for CASSLEGTGLGNTIYF. The chain employs TRBV11-2 and TRBJ1-3, with 9 bases lining up with TRBD1. This CDR3 region has 16 residues. V trimming: 0 bases; J trimming: 3 bases; junction bases outside the gene matches: 3. Germline-derived CDR1 and CDR2 are SGHAT and FQNNGV.

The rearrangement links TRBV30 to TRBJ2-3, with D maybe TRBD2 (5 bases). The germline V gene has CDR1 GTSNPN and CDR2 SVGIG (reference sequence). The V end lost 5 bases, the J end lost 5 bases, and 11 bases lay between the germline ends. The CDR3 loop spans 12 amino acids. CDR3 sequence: CAWARRRDTQYF. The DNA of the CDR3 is TGTGCCTGGGCACGGAGGAGAGATACGCAGTATTTT.

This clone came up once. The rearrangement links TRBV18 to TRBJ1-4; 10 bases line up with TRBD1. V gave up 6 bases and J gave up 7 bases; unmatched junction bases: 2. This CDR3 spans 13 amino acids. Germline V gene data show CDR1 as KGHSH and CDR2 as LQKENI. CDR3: CASSGQGTEKLFF. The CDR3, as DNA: TGTGCCAGCTCGGGACAGGGGACTGAAAAACTGTTTTTT.

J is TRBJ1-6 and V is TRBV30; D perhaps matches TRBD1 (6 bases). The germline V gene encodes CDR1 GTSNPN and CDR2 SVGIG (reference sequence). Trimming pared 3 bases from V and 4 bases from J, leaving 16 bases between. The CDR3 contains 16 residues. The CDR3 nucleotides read TGTGCCTGGAGCGCTGGGGGGGGCGGTTATAATTCACCCCTCCACTTT. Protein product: CAWSAGGGGYNSPLHF.

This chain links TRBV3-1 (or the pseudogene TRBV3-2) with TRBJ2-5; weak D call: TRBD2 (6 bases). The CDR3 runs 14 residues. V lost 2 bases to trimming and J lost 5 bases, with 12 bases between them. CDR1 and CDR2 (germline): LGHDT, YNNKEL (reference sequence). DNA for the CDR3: TGTGCCAGCAGCCAACGGGCTAGCGCCGAGACCCAGTACTTC. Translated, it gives CASSQRASAETQYF.

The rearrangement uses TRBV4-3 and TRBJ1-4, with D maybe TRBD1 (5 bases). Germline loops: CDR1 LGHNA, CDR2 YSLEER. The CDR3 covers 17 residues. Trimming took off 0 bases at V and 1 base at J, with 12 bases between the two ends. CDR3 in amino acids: CASSQDRSGGTNEKLFF. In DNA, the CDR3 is TGCGCCAGCAGCCAAGATCGGAGCGGGGGAACTAATGAAAAACTGTTTTTT.

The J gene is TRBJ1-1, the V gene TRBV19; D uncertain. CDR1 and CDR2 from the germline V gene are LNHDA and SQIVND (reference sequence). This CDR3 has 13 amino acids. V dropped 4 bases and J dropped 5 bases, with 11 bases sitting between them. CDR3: CASSNPGNTEAFF. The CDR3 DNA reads TGTGCCAGTAGTAACCCCGGGAATACTGAAGCTTTCTTT.